The present T cell receptor (beta chain) was sequenced within a study of blood T cell repertoires in COVID-19. Whole-study context: Specimens from acute and convalescent COVID-19 originated in the United States, Italy and Spain. Sample material is recorded as cDNA or gDNA derived from T cells, B-cell-depleted T cells, or PBMCs.

Repertoires were generated with immunoSEQ multiplex PCR, while TCRdb's copy carries only in-frame clones and drops some. The data show about 310,000 clones, around 86% seen once. The CDR3 loop spans 12 amino acids. The germline V gene has CDR1 MDHEN and CDR2 SYDVKM. V was trimmed by 4 bases and J by 6 bases, leaving 9 bases between them. The rearrangement uses TRBV28 and TRBJ1-2; TRBD1 might be the D (5 bases). The origin of this receptor is a man aged 45-65 years with active or convalescent COVID-19. The source material was peripheral blood. This chain's CDR3 is CASSSQDHGYTF. The CDR3 DNA reads TGTGCCAGCAGTTCACAGGACCATGGCTACACCTTC.